The rows below give T cell receptor beta chains drawn from one sample of a study of cytomegalovirus exposure and HLA in healthy donors. Measured with immunoSEQ multiplex PCR; TCRdb has only the in-frame clones, and not every one. This sample has tens of thousands of clones; roughly 96% occur once, and the top ten carry 2% to 2.5%. What was sequenced was PBMCs. Every receptor here comes from a man aged 18 to 35 in good health and CMV-seronegative. Both conserved end residues are part of each CDR3. Each record gives: V gene, D gene, clone size, J gene, CDR3 protein, CDR3 DNA. A D gene is named only where the DNA matches it firmly. The size entry is marked missing in some rows and otherwise reads once, few, many or a size class.

v_call: TRBV2
d_call: TRBD1
clone_size: -
j_call: TRBJ2-1
cdr3_aa: CASRVRDSSYNEQFF
cdr3_nt: TGTGCCAGCAGGGTCAGGGACAGCTCCTACAATGAGCAGTTCTTC

v_call: TRBV19
d_call: TRBD1
clone_size: once
j_call: TRBJ2-3
cdr3_aa: CASSMRRQGLIADTQYF
cdr3_nt: TGTGCCAGTAGTATGAGACGACAGGGCCTTATCGCAGATACGCAGTATTTT

v_call: TRBV18
d_call: TRBD1
clone_size: -
j_call: TRBJ1-1
cdr3_aa: CASSPDRSMNTEAFF
cdr3_nt: TGTGCCAGCTCACCGGACAGGTCCATGAACACTGAAGCTTTCTTT

v_call: TRBV18
d_call: -
clone_size: -
j_call: TRBJ1-1
cdr3_aa: CASSPPTGGNTEAFF
cdr3_nt: TGTGCCAGCTCACCACCCACGGGGGGGAACACTGAAGCTTTCTTT

v_call: TRBV18
d_call: TRBD1
clone_size: -
j_call: TRBJ1-1
cdr3_aa: CASSPGDSNEAFF
cdr3_nt: TGTGCCAGCTCACCGGGGGACAGTAATGAAGCTTTCTTT

v_call: TRBV7-9
d_call: -
clone_size: -
j_call: TRBJ2-7
cdr3_aa: CASSSTSNLGEQYF
cdr3_nt: TGTGCCAGCAGCTCAACTAGCAACCTGGGCGAGCAGTACTTC

v_call: TRBV7-9
d_call: -
clone_size: -
j_call: TRBJ2-1
cdr3_aa: CASIGHTSNNEQFF
cdr3_nt: TGTGCCAGCATAGGACATACCAGCAACAATGAGCAGTTCTTC

v_call: TRBV27
d_call: TRBD2
clone_size: -
j_call: TRBJ2-3
cdr3_aa: CASSRLAGGVGTDTQYF
cdr3_nt: TGTGCCAGCAGTCGACTAGCGGGAGGGGTCGGCACAGATACGCAGTATTTT

v_call: TRBV2
d_call: -
clone_size: once
j_call: TRBJ2-1
cdr3_aa: CASSETRGWENEQFF
cdr3_nt: TGTGCCAGCAGTGAAACGAGGGGGTGGGAGAATGAGCAGTTCTTC

v_call: TRBV7-6
d_call: -
clone_size: -
j_call: TRBJ1-1
cdr3_aa: CASSLARVNTEAFF
cdr3_nt: TGTGCCAGCAGCTTAGCTCGGGTGAACACTGAAGCTTTCTTT

v_call: TRBV19
d_call: -
clone_size: -
j_call: TRBJ1-2
cdr3_aa: CASLNVAGSNYGYTF
cdr3_nt: TGTGCCAGCCTGAACGTGGCAGGCAGTAACTATGGCTACACCTTC

v_call: TRBV6-5
d_call: -
clone_size: -
j_call: TRBJ1-4
cdr3_aa: CASSYGGVGEKLFF
cdr3_nt: TGTGCCAGCAGTTACGGGGGGGTAGGTGAAAAACTGTTTTTT

v_call: TRBV12-5
d_call: -
clone_size: -
j_call: TRBJ2-1
cdr3_aa: CASGSPGSEYNEQFF
cdr3_nt: TGTGCTAGTGGTTCTCCAGGTAGCGAGTACAATGAGCAGTTCTTC

v_call: TRBV5-1
d_call: -
clone_size: -
j_call: TRBJ2-5
cdr3_aa: CASSLLSGIQETQYF
cdr3_nt: TGCGCCAGCAGCTTGCTATCCGGGATCCAAGAGACCCAGTACTTC

v_call: TRBV7-9
d_call: -
clone_size: -
j_call: TRBJ1-2
cdr3_aa: CASSLAPGLYGYTF
cdr3_nt: TGTGCCAGCAGCTTAGCTCCAGGGCTATATGGCTACACCTTC

v_call: TRBV6-5
d_call: TRBD1
clone_size: -
j_call: TRBJ1-2
cdr3_aa: CASRPSGGYGYTF
cdr3_nt: TGTGCCAGCAGACCTTCAGGGGGCTATGGCTACACCTTC

v_call: TRBV29-1
d_call: -
clone_size: -
j_call: TRBJ1-2
cdr3_aa: CSVDRGYGYTF
cdr3_nt: TGCAGCGTTGATAGGGGCTATGGCTACACCTTC

v_call: TRBV5-1
d_call: TRBD1
clone_size: -
j_call: TRBJ1-1
cdr3_aa: CASRSDRGDRWAFF
cdr3_nt: TGCGCCAGCAGATCCGACAGGGGGGATCGGTGGGCTTTCTTT

v_call: TRBV5-8
d_call: -
clone_size: once
j_call: TRBJ2-5
cdr3_aa: CASSLLDASGETQYF
cdr3_nt: TGTGCCAGCAGCTTGCTCGATGCCTCCGGGGAGACCCAGTACTTC

v_call: TRBV4-2
d_call: TRBD2
clone_size: once
j_call: TRBJ2-5
cdr3_aa: CASSQDWTSGRARETQYF
cdr3_nt: TGTGCCAGCAGCCAAGATTGGACTAGCGGGAGGGCCAGGGAGACCCAGTACTTC

v_call: TRBV6-4
d_call: TRBD2
clone_size: -
j_call: TRBJ2-3
cdr3_aa: CASNDSAGASTDTQYF
cdr3_nt: TGTGCCAGCAATGACTCCGCGGGAGCTAGCACAGATACGCAGTATTTT

v_call: TRBV7-2
d_call: -
clone_size: once
j_call: TRBJ1-5
cdr3_aa: CASSLGGSAHQPQHF
cdr3_nt: TGTGCCAGCAGCTTAGGAGGGTCGGCTCATCAGCCCCAGCATTTT

v_call: TRBV4-1
d_call: -
clone_size: -
j_call: TRBJ2-5
cdr3_aa: CASSRLSGRSQETQYF
cdr3_nt: TGCGCCAGCAGCCGACTTAGTGGTAGGTCCCAAGAGACCCAGTACTTC

v_call: TRBV19
d_call: TRBD1
clone_size: -
j_call: TRBJ1-6
cdr3_aa: CASSKDRLDNSPLHF
cdr3_nt: TGTGCCAGTAGTAAGGACAGGCTGGATAATTCACCCCTCCACTTT

v_call: TRBV7-8
d_call: -
clone_size: once
j_call: TRBJ1-3
cdr3_aa: CASSHGFGNTIYF
cdr3_nt: TGTGCCAGCAGCCACGGGTTTGGAAACACCATATATTTT

v_call: TRBV5-1
d_call: TRBD1
clone_size: -
j_call: TRBJ2-3
cdr3_aa: CASSPGQVDDTQYF
cdr3_nt: TGCGCCAGCAGCCCGGGACAGGTCGATGATACGCAGTATTTT

v_call: TRBV27
d_call: -
clone_size: -
j_call: TRBJ2-6
cdr3_aa: CASSPRTWGIGANVLTF
cdr3_nt: TGTGCCAGCAGTCCTAGGACATGGGGTATAGGGGCCAACGTCCTGACTTTC

v_call: TRBV6-5
d_call: -
clone_size: -
j_call: TRBJ2-7
cdr3_aa: CASRSSGSSSYEQYF
cdr3_nt: TGTGCCAGCAGATCCTCCGGGTCCAGCTCCTACGAGCAGTACTTC

v_call: TRBV7-9
d_call: TRBD1
clone_size: -
j_call: TRBJ1-4
cdr3_aa: CASSLGQGVANEKLFF
cdr3_nt: TGTGCCAGCAGCCTCGGACAGGGGGTTGCTAATGAAAAACTGTTTTTT

v_call: TRBV19
d_call: TRBD1
clone_size: -
j_call: TRBJ2-7
cdr3_aa: CASSISQGAQYEQYF
cdr3_nt: TGTGCCAGTAGTATATCGCAGGGGGCCCAGTACGAGCAGTACTTC

v_call: TRBV27
d_call: TRBD1
clone_size: -
j_call: TRBJ2-7
cdr3_aa: CASSPDRGPNEQYF
cdr3_nt: TGTGCCAGCAGTCCGGACAGGGGGCCCAACGAGCAGTACTTC

v_call: TRBV6-5
d_call: TRBD2
clone_size: -
j_call: TRBJ2-1
cdr3_aa: CASTPGGKYNEQFF
cdr3_nt: TGTGCCAGCACTCCCGGGGGGAAGTACAATGAGCAGTTCTTC

v_call: TRBV4-1
d_call: TRBD2
clone_size: -
j_call: TRBJ2-7
cdr3_aa: CASSQASGLALYEQYF
cdr3_nt: TGCGCCAGCAGCCAAGCTTCGGGACTAGCCTTATACGAGCAGTACTTC

v_call: TRBV5-4
d_call: -
clone_size: -
j_call: TRBJ1-5
cdr3_aa: CASSLWGQGRNQPQHF
cdr3_nt: TGTGCCAGCAGCTTATGGGGGCAGGGCCGAAATCAGCCCCAGCATTTT

v_call: TRBV2
d_call: TRBD1
clone_size: -
j_call: TRBJ2-7
cdr3_aa: CATRTGAYEQYF
cdr3_nt: TGTGCCACAAGGACAGGGGCCTACGAGCAGTACTTC

v_call: TRBV2
d_call: -
clone_size: few
j_call: TRBJ2-7
cdr3_aa: CASTQQGEQYF
cdr3_nt: TGTGCCAGCACTCAGCAGGGGGAGCAGTACTTC

v_call: TRBV10-1
d_call: -
clone_size: -
j_call: TRBJ1-2
cdr3_aa: CASSDSPAGGYTF
cdr3_nt: TGCGCCAGCAGTGACAGTCCTGCGGGAGGCTACACCTTC

v_call: TRBV10-3
d_call: -
clone_size: -
j_call: TRBJ2-3
cdr3_aa: CAIRRHSSTDTQYF
cdr3_nt: TGTGCCATCAGGCGGCATAGTAGCACAGATACGCAGTATTTT